Listed below are T cell receptor beta chains from one sample, sequenced in a study of tumor-infiltrating lymphocytes in localized non-small cell lung cancer. Sequencing was performed with immunoSEQ multiplex PCR; in TCRdb, only in-frame clones are kept and a portion is missing. The sample has over 9,500 clones, roughly four fifths seen once; the top ten hold 9.5% to 15%. Sequencing was performed on uninvolved lung tissue not adjacent to the tumor. These receptors came from a human donor with non-small cell lung cancer. CDR3s include the opening cysteine and the closing phenylalanine or tryptophan. The D gene is left open where the match is weak. Some rows mark clone size as missing; the rest say once, few, many or name a class of expanded clone.

j_call: TRBJ2-3; clone_size: once; d_call: NA; v_call: TRBV14; cdr3_aa: CASSPRRGGSTDTQYF; cdr3_nt: TGTGCCAGCAGCCCCCGGAGGGGGGGCTCAACAGATACGCAGTATTTT
j_call: TRBJ1-6; clone_size: NA; d_call: TRBD1; v_call: TRBV27; cdr3_aa: CASSQRDRSSPLHF; cdr3_nt: TGTGCCAGCAGTCAGCGGGACAGAAGTTCACCCCTCCACTTT
j_call: TRBJ2-5; clone_size: few; d_call: NA; v_call: TRBV5-1; cdr3_aa: CASSSNQVVAQETQYF; cdr3_nt: TGCGCCAGCAGCTCGAACCAGGTCGTCGCGCAAGAGACCCAGTACTTC
j_call: TRBJ1-6; clone_size: NA; d_call: NA; v_call: TRBV7-2; cdr3_aa: CASSLDGQTIRPLHF; cdr3_nt: TGTGCCAGCAGCTTAGATGGGCAAACAATTAGACCCCTCCACTTT
j_call: TRBJ1-5; clone_size: NA; d_call: NA; v_call: TRBV19; cdr3_aa: CASSMWDSNQPQHF; cdr3_nt: TGTGCCAGTAGTATGTGGGATAGCAATCAGCCCCAGCATTTT
j_call: TRBJ2-5; clone_size: NA; d_call: NA; v_call: TRBV9; cdr3_aa: CASSESTSFQETQYF; cdr3_nt: TGTGCCAGCAGCGAAAGTACTAGTTTCCAAGAGACCCAGTACTTC
j_call: TRBJ2-3; clone_size: NA; d_call: NA; v_call: TRBV5-6; cdr3_aa: CASSLGLTDTQYF; cdr3_nt: TGTGCCAGCAGCTTGGGGCTCACAGATACGCAGTATTTT
j_call: TRBJ2-2; clone_size: NA; d_call: NA; v_call: TRBV7-9; cdr3_aa: CASSRNNGELFF; cdr3_nt: TGTGCCAGCAGCCGAAACAACGGGGAGCTGTTTTTT
j_call: TRBJ2-7; clone_size: NA; d_call: NA; v_call: TRBV5-6; cdr3_aa: CASSLGYEQYF; cdr3_nt: TGTGCCAGCAGCTTGGGCTACGAGCAGTACTTC
j_call: TRBJ2-6; clone_size: NA; d_call: NA; v_call: TRBV19; cdr3_aa: CASSGRMNRANVLTF; cdr3_nt: TGTGCCAGTAGCGGTAGGATGAATAGGGCCAACGTCCTGACTTTC
j_call: TRBJ2-6; clone_size: NA; d_call: NA; v_call: TRBV30; cdr3_aa: CAWNRRAGANVLTF; cdr3_nt: TGTGCCTGGAACCGCAGGGCTGGGGCCAACGTCCTGACTTTC
j_call: TRBJ1-5; clone_size: once; d_call: NA; v_call: TRBV7-8; cdr3_aa: CASSLEGNQEYQPQHF; cdr3_nt: TGTGCCAGCAGCTTAGAAGGGAACCAAGAATATCAGCCCCAGCATTTT
j_call: TRBJ2-7; clone_size: NA; d_call: NA; v_call: TRBV5-1; cdr3_aa: CASSLGVGGGSSYEQYF; cdr3_nt: TGCGCCAGCAGCTTGGGTGTAGGGGGGGGGAGCTCCTACGAGCAGTACTTC
j_call: TRBJ2-1; clone_size: NA; d_call: TRBD2; v_call: TRBV7-2; cdr3_aa: CASSGAGGYYNEQFF; cdr3_nt: TGTGCCAGCAGTGGAGCGGGGGGCTACTACAATGAGCAGTTCTTC
j_call: TRBJ1-1; clone_size: NA; d_call: TRBD1; v_call: TRBV7-8; cdr3_aa: CASSLRQGFTEAFF; cdr3_nt: TGTGCCAGCAGCTTAAGACAGGGGTTCACTGAAGCTTTCTTT
j_call: TRBJ2-3; clone_size: NA; d_call: TRBD1; v_call: TRBV19; cdr3_aa: CASTGQGADTQYF; cdr3_nt: TGTGCCAGTACCGGACAGGGGGCAGATACGCAGTATTTT
j_call: TRBJ1-2; clone_size: once; d_call: NA; v_call: TRBV10-3; cdr3_aa: CAISENRVDGYTF; cdr3_nt: TGTGCCATCAGTGAGAACAGGGTTGATGGCTACACCTTC
j_call: TRBJ1-2; clone_size: once; d_call: TRBD1; v_call: TRBV10-3; cdr3_aa: CAISPGQENYGYTF; cdr3_nt: TGTGCCATCTCTCCGGGACAGGAGAACTATGGCTACACCTTC
j_call: TRBJ2-5; clone_size: few; d_call: NA; v_call: TRBV6-5; cdr3_aa: CASSYARQETQYF; cdr3_nt: TGTGCCAGCAGTTACGCTAGGCAAGAGACCCAGTACTTC
j_call: TRBJ2-7; clone_size: few; d_call: TRBD1; v_call: TRBV10-1; cdr3_aa: CASSETGGPAYEQYF; cdr3_nt: TGCGCCAGCAGTGAGACAGGGGGTCCTGCCTACGAGCAGTACTTC
j_call: TRBJ1-5; clone_size: NA; d_call: TRBD1; v_call: TRBV18; cdr3_aa: CASSLTGGDQPQHF; cdr3_nt: TGTGCCAGCTCGCTCACAGGGGGCGATCAGCCCCAGCATTTT
j_call: TRBJ1-2; clone_size: once; d_call: NA; v_call: TRBV14; cdr3_aa: CASSQVTGWAYGYTF; cdr3_nt: TGTGCCAGCAGCCAAGTAACAGGGTGGGCCTATGGCTACACCTTC
j_call: TRBJ2-7; clone_size: NA; d_call: TRBD2; v_call: TRBV6-6; cdr3_aa: CASSWGGQQYF; cdr3_nt: TGTGCCAGCAGTTGGGGGGGTCAGCAGTACTTC
j_call: TRBJ2-5; clone_size: NA; d_call: NA; v_call: TRBV2; cdr3_aa: CASSGDHGQETQYF; cdr3_nt: TGTGCCAGCAGTGGGGATCACGGTCAAGAGACCCAGTACTTC
j_call: TRBJ1-5; clone_size: NA; d_call: NA; v_call: TRBV15; cdr3_aa: CATSRELTSGNQPQHF; cdr3_nt: TGTGCCACCAGCAGGGAACTGACATCGGGCAATCAGCCCCAGCATTTT
j_call: TRBJ2-5; clone_size: NA; d_call: TRBD2; v_call: TRBV6-1; cdr3_aa: CASRASGGPKETQYF; cdr3_nt: TGTGCCAGCAGGGCTAGCGGGGGGCCCAAAGAGACCCAGTACTTC
j_call: TRBJ1-5; clone_size: few; d_call: NA; v_call: TRBV28; cdr3_aa: CASSLAQGNSNQPQHF; cdr3_nt: TGTGCCAGCAGTTTAGCCCAGGGAAATAGCAATCAGCCCCAGCATTTT
j_call: TRBJ1-2; clone_size: NA; d_call: TRBD1; v_call: TRBV4-1; cdr3_aa: CASSLDRVYGYTF; cdr3_nt: TGCGCCAGCAGCCTCGACAGGGTGTATGGCTACACCTTC
j_call: TRBJ1-2; clone_size: once; d_call: NA; v_call: TRBV5-5; cdr3_aa: CASSLIFTGEDGYTF; cdr3_nt: TGTGCCAGCAGCTTGATCTTTACTGGGGAGGATGGCTACACCTTC
j_call: TRBJ1-2; clone_size: NA; d_call: NA; v_call: TRBV4-3; cdr3_aa: CASSQDPPRGRVNYGYTF; cdr3_nt: TGCGCCAGCAGCCAAGATCCACCCAGGGGAAGGGTTAACTATGGCTACACCTTC
j_call: TRBJ1-1; clone_size: once; d_call: NA; v_call: TRBV9; cdr3_aa: CASSAQPTQNTEAFF; cdr3_nt: TGTGCCAGCAGCGCCCAGCCGACCCAGAACACTGAAGCTTTCTTT
j_call: TRBJ2-7; clone_size: NA; d_call: NA; v_call: TRBV5-1; cdr3_aa: CASSFTGSQEQYF; cdr3_nt: TGCGCCAGCAGCTTTACCGGGTCCCAGGAGCAGTACTTC
j_call: TRBJ1-3; clone_size: NA; d_call: NA; v_call: TRBV29-1; cdr3_aa: CSVDTGNTIYF; cdr3_nt: TGCAGCGTAGACACTGGAAACACCATATATTTT
j_call: TRBJ1-1; clone_size: once; d_call: NA; v_call: TRBV25-1; cdr3_aa: CASSGPTGGYTEAFF; cdr3_nt: TGTGCCAGCAGTGGTCCTACCGGCGGGTACACTGAAGCTTTCTTT
j_call: TRBJ2-4; clone_size: once; d_call: TRBD1; v_call: TRBV19; cdr3_aa: CASSMVQGAQAKNIQYF; cdr3_nt: TGTGCCAGTAGTATGGTACAGGGGGCGCAAGCCAAAAACATTCAGTACTTC
j_call: TRBJ2-2; clone_size: NA; d_call: TRBD2; v_call: TRBV4-1; cdr3_aa: CASSQDGVLAGGMNTGELFF; cdr3_nt: TGCGCCAGCAGCCAAGATGGCGTGCTAGCGGGGGGAATGAACACCGGGGAGCTGTTTTTT
j_call: TRBJ1-1; clone_size: NA; d_call: TRBD1; v_call: TRBV5-5; cdr3_aa: CASSLDGQARTEAFF; cdr3_nt: TGTGCCAGCAGCTTGGACGGACAGGCGAGGACTGAAGCTTTCTTT
j_call: TRBJ2-1; clone_size: NA; d_call: TRBD1; v_call: TRBV7-2; cdr3_aa: CASSLVGTGVSNEQFF; cdr3_nt: TGTGCCAGCAGCTTAGTGGGGACAGGGGTGTCGAATGAGCAGTTCTTC
j_call: TRBJ1-4; clone_size: NA; d_call: NA; v_call: TRBV2; cdr3_aa: CASRSRINEKLFF; cdr3_nt: TGTGCCAGCAGGTCACGTATTAATGAAAAACTGTTTTTT
j_call: TRBJ2-2; clone_size: NA; d_call: NA; v_call: TRBV7-6; cdr3_aa: CASSSTPGELFF; cdr3_nt: TGTGCCAGCAGCTCCACCCCCGGGGAGCTGTTTTTT
j_call: TRBJ2-7; clone_size: NA; d_call: TRBD1; v_call: TRBV27; cdr3_aa: CASWPGTGRGEQYF; cdr3_nt: TGTGCCAGCTGGCCCGGGACAGGGAGGGGCGAGCAGTACTTC
j_call: TRBJ1-1; clone_size: NA; d_call: TRBD1; v_call: TRBV7-6; cdr3_aa: CASSLVESGGTEAFF; cdr3_nt: TGTGCCAGCAGCTTAGTAGAGTCAGGGGGGACTGAAGCTTTCTTT
j_call: TRBJ2-5; clone_size: few; d_call: NA; v_call: TRBV7-9; cdr3_aa: CASSPEAGIIETQYF; cdr3_nt: TGTGCCAGCAGCCCCGAGGCGGGAATTATCGAGACCCAGTACTTC
j_call: TRBJ1-2; clone_size: NA; d_call: NA; v_call: TRBV6-1; cdr3_aa: CASSEADTETYGYTF; cdr3_nt: TGTGCCAGCAGTGAAGCGGACACTGAAACCTATGGCTACACCTTC
j_call: TRBJ1-1; clone_size: NA; d_call: NA; v_call: TRBV7-2; cdr3_aa: CASSLAFQTRIEAFF; cdr3_nt: TGTGCCAGCAGCTTAGCTTTTCAGACTCGGATTGAAGCTTTCTTT